Shown below are 20 T cell receptor beta chains from a single sample sequenced in a study of cytomegalovirus exposure and HLA in healthy donors. PCR used 60 Vbeta primers and 13 Jbeta primers. The method was immunoSEQ multiplex PCR; TCRdb's version includes in-frame clones alone and lacks a portion of them. The sample includes 130,000 or so clones, roughly four fifths of them seen just once. Sequencing was done on a sample of PBMCs. Every receptor here comes from a man between 35 and 55 years old in good health and CMV-seronegative.

The chain joins TRBV19 to TRBJ1-1; possibly TRBD1 for D (5 bases). The V gene lost 3 bases and the J gene lost 4 bases, with 12 bases spanning the gap. The CDR3 extends over 14 amino acids. Germline loops: CDR1 LNHDA, CDR2 SQIVND (reference sequence). The CDR3 reads CASSIYLGGTEAFF. CDR3 nucleotides: TGTGCCAGTAGTATTTATTTGGGGGGCACTGAAGCTTTCTTT.

The V and J genes are TRBV30 and TRBJ2-7; D is undetermined. The V gene's germline CDR1 is GTSNPN and CDR2 SVGIG (reference sequence). Trimming took 3 bases from V and 0 from J, leaving 6 bases between them. The CDR3 consists of 12 residues. In DNA, the CDR3 is TGTGCCTGGAGGACAATCTCCTACGAGCAGTACTTC. As protein: CAWRTISYEQYF.

V gene TRBV6-5 combines with J gene TRBJ1-1; a weak D match, TRBD1 (5 bases). This CDR3 has 13 residues. Germline assignment: CDR1 MNHEY and CDR2 SVGAGI. V shed 6 bases and J shed 7 bases, with 15 bases lying between them. CDR3 residues: CASSPARVGEAFF. CDR3 sequence (DNA): TGTGCCAGCAGCCCTGCCAGGGTCGGTGAAGCTTTCTTT.

The V and J genes are TRBV7-2 and TRBJ1-1; 9 bases are shared with TRBD1. The germline V gene encodes CDR1 SGHTA and CDR2 FQGNSA. This CDR3 is 14 amino acids long. Trimming took 1 base from V and 11 from J; bases not matched to a gene: 8. The CDR3 DNA reads as TGTGCCAGCAGCTTAGGGGAGACAGGACAGGGGGCTTTCTTT. Translation: CASSLGETGQGAFF.

This clone was seen repeatedly, ten times or more. The chain recombines TRBV2 with TRBJ1-2; the match to TRBD1 covers 9 bases. The CDR3 has 15 residues. Germline-derived CDR1 and CDR2 are SNHLY and FYNNEI. J gave up 4 bases and V 3 bases, and 6 bases lay outside the gene matches. CDR3 DNA: TGTGCCAGCAGTGACCGGTTGACAGGGGGCTATGGCTACACCTTC. Translated, it gives CASSDRLTGGYGYTF.

The J gene is TRBJ2-7, the V gene TRBV14, with D perhaps TRBD2 (5 bases). Trimming took 0 bases from V and 5 from J, leaving 11 bases between them. The CDR3 spans 14 residues. Germline V CDR1 and CDR2: SGHDN, FVKESK. The CDR3 DNA sequence: TGTGCCAGCAGCCAAGATTTCGGGATGGACGAGCAGTACTTC. It encodes CASSQDFGMDEQYF. Based on the CDR3 plus reference TRBV14 and TRBJ2-7, the full variable domain is EAGVTQFPSHSVIEKGQTVTLRCDPISGHDNLYWYRRVMGKEIKFLLHFVKESKQDESGMPNNRFLAERTGGTYSTLKVQPAELEDSGVYFCASSQDFGMDEQYFGPGTRLTVT.

This rearrangement joins TRBV6-4 to TRBJ2-1; TRBD1 agrees at 9 bases. The CDR3 contains 13 residues. V trimming: 5 bases; J trimming: 15 bases; junction bases outside the gene matches: 11. Germline CDR1 is MRHNA and CDR2 is SNTAGT. Written as DNA, the CDR3 is TGTGCCAGCAGTCCCCCGGGAACAGGGGGCTTGTTCTTC. It is translated as CASSPPGTGGLFF.

V is TRBV19 and J is TRBJ1-1; D is unresolved. Trimming pared 4 bases from V and 1 base from J, leaving 7 bases between. The CDR3 has 13 residues. Germline CDR1 and CDR2: LNHDA and SQIVND (reference sequence). The CDR3 coding sequence is TGTGCCAGTAGTAGCCCGCGGAACACTGAAGCTTTCTTT. Translated, it gives CASSSPRNTEAFF.

The rearrangement links TRBV7-2 to TRBJ1-6, with D possibly being TRBD1 (5 bases). The germline V gene encodes CDR1 SGHTA and CDR2 FQGNSA. The CDR3 consists of 13 residues. The germline V and J ends were trimmed by 5 bases and 10 bases, with 12 bases remaining between them. The CDR3 region is CASSRGGGSPLHF. The CDR3 bases are TGTGCCAGCAGCCGGGGGGGAGGGTCACCCCTCCACTTT.

The rearrangement links TRBV18 to TRBJ1-2, with 10 bases matching TRBD1. Germline lookup yields CDR1 KGHSH and CDR2 LQKENI. V lost 5 bases, J lost 4 bases, and 13 bases stayed unmatched. The CDR3 spans 17 residues. CDR3 amino acids: CASSIRDRGLISYGYTF. The CDR3 region has the DNA TGTGCCAGCTCAATCCGGGACAGGGGTTTAATAAGCTATGGCTACACCTTC.

The chain recombines TRBV11-1 with TRBJ2-2, with TRBD2 matching over 10 bases. V shed 3 bases, J shed 7 bases, and the junction held 11 bases outside the gene matches. CDR3 length: 17 residues. Germline V lookup: CDR1 SGHAT, CDR2 FQDESV (reference sequence). The CDR3 DNA reads TGTGCCAGCAGCTTGGGGTACCTAGCGGGAGACCACGGGGAGCTGTTTTTT. Translation: CASSLGYLAGDHGELFF.

With respect to this clone: One junction end does not reproduce the germline sequence, and a read error may be involved. The V call is TRBV6-5, the J call TRBJ2-6; maybe TRBD1 (5 bases). This CDR3 is built from 16 residues. Germline V gives CDR1 MNHEY, CDR2 SVGAGI. CDR3 nucleotide sequence: TGTGCCAGCAGTTTCTACACAGTATCTGGGGCCAACGGCCTGACTTTC. Its translation is CASSFYTVSGANGLTF.

This clone was observed a handful of times. The genes are TRBV6-1 and TRBJ1-2, with 10 bases aligning to TRBD1. The CDR3 runs to 13 residues. CDR1 and CDR2 from the germline V gene are MNHNS and SASEGT. The ends lost 6 bases at V and 3 bases at J; junction bases unmatched: 1. Written as DNA, the CDR3 is TGTGCCAGCAGCGACAGGGGGCACTATGGCTACACCTTC. Translating it yields CASSDRGHYGYTF.

The count of this clone is one. The J gene is TRBJ1-5, the V gene TRBV2, with TRBD1 matching 8 bases. Germline V gene data show CDR1 as SNHLY and CDR2 as FYNNEI. Germline trimming cut 6 bases from V and 6 bases from J; bases unmatched to any gene: 4. This CDR3 has 13 residues. CDR3 in DNA: TGTGCCAGCAGCGGGACAGGTAGTCAGCCCCAGCATTTT. As protein: CASSGTGSQPQHF.

This clone was observed a few times. The chain combines TRBV2 with TRBJ2-7; TRBD1 agrees at 9 bases. The CDR3 has 14 residues. Germline V gene lookup returns CDR1 SNHLY and CDR2 FYNNEI. The junction had 8 bases not matched to a gene; V was cut back by 6 bases and J by 5 bases. The CDR3 region is CASRPGTGYDEQYF. The DNA of the CDR3 is TGTGCCAGCAGGCCCGGGACAGGGTACGACGAGCAGTACTTC.

The CDR3 here is CASSEGWGLGAFF. The CDR3 DNA sequence: TGTGCCAGCAGTGAAGGATGGGGACTCGGAGCTTTCTTT. The chain is built from TRBV6-1 and TRBJ1-1; D might be TRBD1 (5 bases). Germline-derived CDR1 and CDR2 are MNHNS and SASEGT. CDR3 size: 13 residues. V was trimmed by 1 base and J by 10 bases, leaving 13 bases between them.

The chain couples TRBV7-2 to TRBJ1-1; no definite D call. The length of the CDR3 is 12 residues. With 1 base removed from V and 8 bases from J, the gap between germline ends came to 8 bases. The germline V gene encodes CDR1 SGHTA and CDR2 FQGNSA. This chain's CDR3 is CASSLVYSEAFF. The CDR3 DNA reads as TGTGCCAGCAGCTTAGTCTATTCGGAAGCTTTCTTT.

The chain uses TRBV2 and TRBJ1-2, with D perhaps TRBD1 (6 bases). With 4 bases removed from V and 4 bases from J, the gap between germline ends came to 13 bases. CDR3 length: 14 amino acids. Germline CDR1 reads SNHLY; CDR2 reads FYNNEI. The CDR3 reads CASSGAGVPYGYTF. CDR3 coding DNA: TGTGCCAGCAGTGGCGCAGGGGTGCCCTATGGCTACACCTTC.

V and J are TRBV5-1 and TRBJ1-6, with D unclear. The V and J ends lost 0 bases and 8 bases respectively, with 15 bases between them. In germline, CDR1 is SGHRS, CDR2 YFSETQ. CDR3 length: 16 amino acids. CDR3 amino acids: CASSLASRTEDSPLHF. CDR3 nucleotide sequence: TGCGCCAGCAGCTTGGCCTCGAGGACGGAGGATTCACCCCTCCACTTT.

This rearrangement joins TRBV5-6 to TRBJ2-7; 7 nucleotides line up with TRBD1. CDR1 is SGHDT and CDR2 is YYEEEE in the germline V gene. This CDR3 has 13 amino acids. Trimming cost V 4 bases and J 3 bases; bases outside gene matches: 4. In nucleotides, the CDR3 is TGTGCCAGCAGCCGGGACAGAGGCTACGAGCAGTACTTC. It translates to CASSRDRGYEQYF.